Below are 5 T cell receptor beta chains sequenced from a single sample in a study of sequential checkpoint blockade in melanoma (dated by TCRdb to between 2019 and 2020). The library was made by the immunoSEQ multiplex PCR assay. TCRdb provides this immuneACCESS table in a form limited to in-frame rearrangements. Some clones are lacking; in checked studies, under half of them reflect an unresolved V gene, and why the rest are absent is not known. This sample lists more than 15,000 clones; roughly 66% were detected once. The top ten clones comprise around 21% of the sample. The meaning of the sample's treatment or condition label: randomized to nivolumab then ipilimumab (arm A) or the reverse (arm B). This specimen was CD8+ T cells sorted from blood (inferred from file names), taken from a patient given nivolumab and ipilimumab in sequence. The source of these receptors is a human donor with melanoma.

The chain carries TRBV10-3 and TRBJ1-1; TRBD1 aligns across 7 bases. CDR1 is ENHRY and CDR2 is SYGVKD in the germline V gene. The junction had 12 bases not matched to a gene; V was cut back by 7 bases and J by 1 base. CDR3 length: 16 residues. The CDR3 region has the DNA TGTGCCATCACTCGAGCCAGGGGGACATCGAACACTGAAGCTTTCTTT. It specifies CAITRARGTSNTEAFF.

The V and J genes are TRBV30 and TRBJ1-1; 9 bases fit TRBD1. This CDR3 has 14 amino acids. V dropped 3 bases and J dropped 4; count of bases not matched to a gene: 6. In germline, CDR1 is GTSNPN, CDR2 SVGIG (reference sequence). The CDR3 spells CAWRQGAWGTEAFF. The CDR3 nucleotides are TGTGCCTGGAGACAGGGGGCCTGGGGCACTGAAGCTTTCTTT.

This chain links TRBV7-9 with TRBJ2-1; possibly TRBD2 for D (7 bases). The CDR3 loop spans 19 amino acids. Trimming stripped 0 bases from V and 15 bases from J, with 33 bases between. From germline, CDR1 is SEHNR and CDR2 FQNEAQ (reference sequence). The CDR3 loop reads CASSLAVPPRRGTGGALFF. The CDR3 bases are TGTGCCAGCAGCTTAGCCGTCCCCCCCCGCAGGGGAACGGGGGGAGCATTGTTCTTC.

The rearrangement joins TRBV7-3 to TRBJ2-1, with 9 bases that match TRBD2. Germline assignment: CDR1 SGHTA and CDR2 FQGTGA. This CDR3 has 15 residues. With 5 bases clipped from V and 6 bases from J, the junction kept 8 bases outside the gene matches. The CDR3 region has the DNA TGTGCCAGCAGCCCCTCTAGCGGGAAGGCCAATGAGCAGTTCTTC. Translation: CASSPSSGKANEQFF.

The CDR3 here is CASSYSATYGYTF. CDR3 in DNA: TGTGCCAGCAGTTACTCGGCAACGTATGGCTACACCTTC. The J gene is TRBJ1-2, the V gene TRBV6-5; D gene unclear. Germline CDR1 and CDR2: MNHEY and SVGAGI. The CDR3 extends over 13 amino acids. The V end was cut by 0 bases, the J end by 5 bases, with 7 bases between.